What follows are 5 T cell receptor beta chains derived from one specimen sequenced in a study of shared clonotypes between healthy human individuals. Produced via immunoSEQ multiplex PCR; TCRdb's table is partial and in-frame only. The data contain roughly 1 million clones, 65% to 75% of them singletons. The sequencing sample was made of memory CD4+ T cells sorted from blood. Subset meaning: CD45RA-negative fraction. The receptor set was obtained from a young man in good health.

The rearrangement links TRBV6-1 to TRBJ2-7; D gene uncertain. This CDR3 spans 13 amino acids. V lost 8 bases to trimming and J lost 3 bases, with 14 bases between them. CDR1 and CDR2 from the germline V gene are MNHNS and SASEGT. CDR3 in amino acids: CASRKTQDYEQYF. The CDR3 DNA reads as TGTGCCAGCCGTAAAACCCAGGACTACGAGCAGTACTTC.

The CDR3 loop is CASSLVGQGAMGTEAFF. In DNA, the CDR3 is TGCGCCAGCAGCTTGGTGGGACAGGGGGCGATGGGTACTGAAGCTTTCTTT. The chain has TRBV5-1 and TRBJ1-1, with 12 positions matching TRBD1. The CDR3 contains 17 residues. V was pared by 0 bases and J by 5 bases, with 8 bases of the junction left unmatched. The germline gives CDR1 SGHRS, CDR2 YFSETQ.

The J gene is TRBJ1-1, the V gene TRBV7-9; 7 bases match TRBD1. This CDR3 spans 14 amino acids. Germline trimming cut 5 bases from V and 4 bases from J; bases unmatched to any gene: 7. In germline, CDR1 is SEHNR, CDR2 FQNEAQ (reference sequence). The CDR3 DNA reads TGTGCCAGCAGCCCCCAACAGGGGAGCACTGAAGCTTTCTTT. As protein: CASSPQQGSTEAFF.

This chain connects TRBV5-6 to TRBJ1-1, with 9 positions matching TRBD1. The CDR3 covers 16 residues. Germline values: CDR1 SGHDT, CDR2 YYEEEE. V lost 4 bases, J lost 4 bases, and 11 bases stayed unmatched. In DNA, the CDR3 is TGTGCCAGCAGCAGGGGGACAGGGAGGTTAAGCACTGAAGCTTTCTTT. It specifies CASSRGTGRLSTEAFF. The whole variable domain, remainder taken from reference TRBV5-6 and TRBJ1-1, is DAGVTQSPTHLIKTRGQQVTLRCSPKSGHDTVSWYQQALGQGPQFIFQYYEEEERQRGNFPDRFSGHQFPNYSSELNVNALLLGDSALYLCASSRGTGRLSTEAFFGQGTRLTVV.

The chain carries TRBV7-2 and TRBJ2-1, with 8 positions matching TRBD2. This CDR3 has 15 amino acids. The J segment lost 10 bases and the V segment lost 2 bases, leaving 10 bases of the junction unmatched. CDR1 is SGHTA and CDR2 is FQGNSA in the germline V gene. The DNA of the CDR3 is TGTGCCAGCAGCTTAAGGCTAGCGGGCTCCTCGGAGCAGTTCTTC. It is translated as CASSLRLAGSSEQFF.